This entry lists 21 T cell receptor beta chains sequenced from one sample in a study of blood T cells in healthy people across ages. Primers used in a second PCR of about 7 to 12 cycles were a sample-barcoded 5' primer and a J-beta primer mix. From the 5' RACE reads, TCRdb called clonotypes with MiXCR, one entry per CDR3 protein. The sample consists of around 850,000 distinct CDR3 sequences, about 34% of them appearing once. The sequenced sample consisted of blood. These TCRs come from a man aged 18 to 29 in good health.

This clonotype was counted at least ten times. The V gene is TRBV9, the J gene TRBJ1-2, with D uncertain. The ends were cut back, 0 bases at V and 1 base at J, with 13 bases in the middle. Germline V gene sequence: CDR1 SGDLS, CDR2 YYNGEE. The CDR3 runs 16 residues. This chain's CDR3 is CASSVGDSLSNYGYTF. CDR3 nucleotide sequence: TGTGCCAGCAGCGTAGGAGATAGCCTTAGTAACTATGGCTACACCTTC. The variable domain in full, with the rest retrieved from reference TRBV9 and TRBJ1-2, is DSGVTQTPKHLITATGQRVTLRCSPRSGDLSVYWYQQSLDQGLQFLIQYYNGEERAKGNILERFSAQQFPDLHSELNLSSLELGDSALYFCASSVGDSLSNYGYTFGSGTRLTVV.

The table lists this clonotype with a few counts. This sequence joins TRBV29-1 and TRBJ2-3; the D is unclear. Germline V gene data show CDR1 as SQVTM and CDR2 as ANQGSEA. This CDR3 has 14 amino acids. Trimming stripped 5 bases from V and 0 bases from J, with 12 bases between. The CDR3 sequence: CSVPWETSTDTQYF. The CDR3 DNA is TGCAGCGTTCCTTGGGAAACTAGCACAGATACGCAGTATTTT.

This clonotype was detected ten times or more. The V call is TRBV24-1, the J call TRBJ2-1, with unresolved D. CDR3 length: 11 residues. V was pared by 5 bases and J by 8 bases, with 6 bases between. CDR1 KGHDR and CDR2 SFDVKD come from the germline V gene. As DNA, the CDR3 is TGTGCCACCAGTGTATACGATGAGCAGTTCTTC. It specifies CATSVYDEQFF.

This clonotype was seen repeatedly, ten times or more. J is TRBJ2-1 and V is TRBV9; no reliable D call. Germline CDR1 and CDR2: SGDLS and YYNGEE. Trimming left V 1 base short and J 2 bases short, with 13 bases between. There are 16 residues in the CDR3. This chain's CDR3 is CASSVKTEPPYNEQFF. The DNA of the CDR3 is TGTGCCAGCAGCGTAAAAACTGAGCCCCCCTACAATGAGCAGTTCTTC.

This rearrangement joins TRBV20-1 to TRBJ2-6; 8 positions match TRBD1. J was trimmed by 2 bases and V by 1 base; bases with no gene match: 13. Germline V CDR1 and CDR2: DFQATT, SNEGSKA (reference sequence). CDR3 size: 19 residues. CDR3 protein: CSARGRGQETWAGANVLTF. In DNA form, the CDR3 reads TGCAGTGCTAGAGGGAGGGGACAGGAAACTTGGGCTGGGGCCAACGTCCTGACTTTC.

The chain employs TRBV30 and TRBJ1-2; D remains unclear. Trimming left V 3 bases short and J 0 bases short, with 14 bases between. Germline CDR1 reads GTSNPN; CDR2 reads SVGIG (reference sequence). The CDR3 is 15 residues long. The CDR3: CAWSPRVTANYGYTF. DNA for the CDR3: TGTGCCTGGAGCCCAAGGGTTACTGCTAACTATGGCTACACCTTC.

This clonotype was seen many times. The chain uses TRBV12-3 or TRBV12-4 and TRBJ2-1; D perhaps matches TRBD1 (6 bases). V lost 7 bases, J lost 2 bases, and 15 bases lay in between. This CDR3 has 15 residues. Here the CDR3 reads CASNTPGQPYNEQFF. CDR3 nucleotides: TGTGCCAGCAACACCCCCGGACAGCCCTACAATGAGCAGTTCTTC.

The gene calls are TRBV6-5 and TRBJ1-1, with a weak D call TRBD1 (5 bases). Trimming removed 0 bases from V and 0 bases from J, with 17 bases in between. Germline assignment: CDR1 MNHEY and CDR2 SVGAGI. CDR3 length: 18 residues. This CDR3 reads CASSYSMGGGDLNTEAFF. The CDR3 DNA reads as TGTGCCAGCAGTTACTCGATGGGCGGGGGGGACCTGAACACTGAAGCTTTCTTT.

Comments on this clonotype: This may come from a read error, since a much larger clone is one base off. V gene TRBV5-1 combines with J gene TRBJ2-1; 9 nucleotides match TRBD2. With V trimmed by 4 bases and J by 5 bases, 7 bases remained unmatched. The CDR3 length is 15 residues. CDR1 is SGHRS, CDR2 YFSETQ, per germline. The DNA of the CDR3 is TGCGCCAGCAGCGCTAGCGGGGCGTCTAACAATGAGCAGTTCTTC. Protein product: CASSASGASNNEQFF.

This clonotype was recorded a few times. The chain carries TRBV5-1 and TRBJ2-3; possibly TRBD2 for D (5 bases). Germline CDR1 reads SGHRS; CDR2 reads YFSETQ. The CDR3 is 14 residues long. The V and J ends lost 4 bases and 4 bases respectively, with 13 bases between them. CDR3 in amino acids: CASSDRPGSDTQYF. In nucleotides, the CDR3 is TGCGCCAGCAGCGACCGGCCGGGGTCAGATACGCAGTATTTT. Complete variable domain (other parts from reference TRBV5-1 and TRBJ2-3): KAGVTQTPRYLIKTRGQQVTLSCSPISGHRSVSWYQQTPGQGLQFLFEYFSETQRNKGNFPGRFSGRQFSNSRSEMNVSTLELGDSALYLCASSDRPGSDTQYFGPGTRLTVL.

With regard to this clonotype: It may be a read error: a sequence one base away is much more abundant. The CDR3 loop is CSVAGQDHGHTF. The CDR3 nucleotides are TGCAGCGTTGCTGGACAGGATCATGGCCACACCTTC. The rearrangement joins TRBV29-1 to TRBJ1-2, with 7 nucleotides matching TRBD1. The germline V gene encodes CDR1 SQVTM and CDR2 ANQGSEA. The CDR3 is 12 residues long.

This clonotype was found a few times. CDR3 residues: CASSLESGARNNEQFF. For the CDR3, the DNA is TGTGCCAGCAGCTTAGAATCGGGGGCGCGGAACAATGAGCAGTTCTTC. The chain carries TRBV7-9 and TRBJ2-1; D may match TRBD1 or TRBD2 (6 bases each). The V gene lost 1 base and the J gene lost 5 bases, with 15 bases spanning the gap. This CDR3 region has 16 residues. CDR1 and CDR2 from the germline V gene are SEHNR and FQNEAQ (reference sequence). Complete variable domain (other parts from reference TRBV7-9 and TRBJ2-1): DTGVSQNPRHKITKRGQNVTFRCDPISEHNRLYWYRQTLGQGPEFLTYFQNEAQLEKSRLLSDRFSAERPKGSFSTLEIQRTEQGDSAMYLCASSLESGARNNEQFFGPGTRLTVL.

This clonotype showed up just a few times. The chain links TRBV20-1 to TRBJ2-5, with D possibly matching TRBD1 (6 bases). V was pared by 7 bases and J by 5 bases, with 20 bases between. The V gene's germline CDR1 is DFQATT and CDR2 SNEGSKA (reference sequence). The CDR3 is 14 residues long. The CDR3 region has the DNA TGCAGTGGATCGCGCCTACAGGGATCGGAGACCCAGTACTTC. Protein product: CSGSRLQGSETQYF.

This clonotype has a handful of counts. The rearrangement links TRBV6-1 to TRBJ2-1; TRBD2 matches 13 bases. This CDR3 is 17 amino acids long. The ends lost 1 base at V and 2 bases at J; junction bases unmatched: 2. CDR1 and CDR2 from the germline V gene are MNHNS and SASEGT. The CDR3 bases are TGTGCCAGCAGTGAAGTACTAGCGGGGGGGCCCTACAATGAGCAGTTCTTC. It translates to CASSEVLAGGPYNEQFF.

CDR3 sequence reads: CASSLQGPPNTGELFF. The DNA of the CDR3 is TGTGCCAGCAGCTTACAGGGGCCTCCGAACACCGGGGAGCTGTTTTTT. The rearrangement joins TRBV7-9 to TRBJ2-2, with D perhaps TRBD1 (6 bases). Trimming took 2 bases from V and 0 from J, leaving 10 bases between them. The germline gives CDR1 SEHNR, CDR2 FQNEAQ (reference sequence). The CDR3 is 16 amino acids.

This clonotype came up a few times. A much bigger clone sits one base away, suggesting this may be a read error. V is TRBV5-1 and J is TRBJ2-5; 8 nucleotides align to TRBD1. The V segment lost 0 bases and the J segment 11 bases; nucleotides outside the gene matches: 12. Germline loops: CDR1 SGHRS, CDR2 YFSETQ. The length of the CDR3 is 15 residues. The CDR3 region is CASSLVQGESNEQYF. The CDR3 DNA reads as TGCGCCAGCAGCTTGGTACAGGGGGAGAGCAATGAGCAGTACTTC.

V gene TRBV3-1 combines with J gene TRBJ2-7; no clear D. Looked up from germline, CDR1 is LGHDT and CDR2 is YNNKEL (reference sequence). Trimming stripped 4 bases from V and 2 bases from J, with 12 bases between. The CDR3 spans 14 residues. In DNA form, the CDR3 reads TGTGCCAGCAGCCTGATCGGAACAACCTACGAGCAGTACTTC. Amino acids: CASSLIGTTYEQYF.

This chain links TRBV15 with TRBJ2-3, with no clear D. Trimming removed 5 bases at V and 4 bases at J, with 10 bases between. There are 13 residues in the CDR3. Germline CDR1 reads LNHNV; CDR2 reads YYDKDF (reference sequence). The CDR3 DNA is TGTGCCACCAGCCTCACGGGTGCAGATACGCAGTATTTT. It yields the protein CATSLTGADTQYF.

This sequence joins TRBV10-3 and TRBJ2-1; no firm D call. CDR1 is ENHRY and CDR2 is SYGVKD in the germline V gene. The CDR3 loop spans 16 amino acids. V was shortened by 3 bases and J by 4 bases, with 16 bases between the two germline ends. The CDR3 loop reads CAISDPVGPDYNEQFF. The DNA for the CDR3 is TGTGCCATCAGTGATCCGGTAGGGCCTGATTACAATGAGCAGTTCTTC.

Note on this clonotype: A much larger clone is a single base away; this may be a read error. The chain is built from TRBV12-3 or TRBV12-4 and TRBJ1-2; 7 bases fit TRBD1. This CDR3 spans 14 amino acids. V dropped 7 bases and J dropped 4; count of bases not matched to a gene: 9. The CDR3 region has the DNA TGTGCCAGCACTACAGGGGCGATTAGCTATGGCTACACCTTC. This encodes CASTTGAISYGYTF.

This clonotype was detected a few times. The chain combines TRBV2 with TRBJ1-6; 11 bases are shared with TRBD1. The germline gives CDR1 SNHLY, CDR2 FYNNEI. The trim removed 5 bases at V and 7 bases at J, leaving 7 bases unmatched. The length of the CDR3 is 16 residues. This CDR3 is CASSTGTGGWNSPLHF. CDR3 nucleotides: TGTGCCAGCAGTACCGGGACAGGGGGTTGGAATTCACCCCTCCACTTT.